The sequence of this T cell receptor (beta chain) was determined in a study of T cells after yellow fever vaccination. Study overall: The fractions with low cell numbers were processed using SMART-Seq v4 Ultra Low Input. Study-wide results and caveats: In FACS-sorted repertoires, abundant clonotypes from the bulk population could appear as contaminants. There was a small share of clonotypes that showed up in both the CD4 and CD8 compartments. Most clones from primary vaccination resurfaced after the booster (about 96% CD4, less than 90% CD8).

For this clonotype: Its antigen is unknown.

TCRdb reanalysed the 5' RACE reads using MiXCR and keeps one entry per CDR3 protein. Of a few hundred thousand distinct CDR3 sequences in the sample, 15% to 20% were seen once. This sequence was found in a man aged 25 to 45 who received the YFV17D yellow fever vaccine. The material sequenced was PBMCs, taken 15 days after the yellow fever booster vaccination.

CDR3 nucleotides: TGTGCCACCAGTGATGAAGTCTTTCGGAGCGGGGAGTTTCACGGGGAGCTGTTTTTT. Amino acids: CATSDEVFRSGEFHGELFF. The rearrangement joins TRBV24-1 to TRBJ2-2; 7 nucleotides match TRBD2. In germline, CDR1 is KGHDR, CDR2 SFDVKD. The length of the CDR3 is 19 residues. V gave up 3 bases and J gave up 7 bases; unmatched junction bases: 19.